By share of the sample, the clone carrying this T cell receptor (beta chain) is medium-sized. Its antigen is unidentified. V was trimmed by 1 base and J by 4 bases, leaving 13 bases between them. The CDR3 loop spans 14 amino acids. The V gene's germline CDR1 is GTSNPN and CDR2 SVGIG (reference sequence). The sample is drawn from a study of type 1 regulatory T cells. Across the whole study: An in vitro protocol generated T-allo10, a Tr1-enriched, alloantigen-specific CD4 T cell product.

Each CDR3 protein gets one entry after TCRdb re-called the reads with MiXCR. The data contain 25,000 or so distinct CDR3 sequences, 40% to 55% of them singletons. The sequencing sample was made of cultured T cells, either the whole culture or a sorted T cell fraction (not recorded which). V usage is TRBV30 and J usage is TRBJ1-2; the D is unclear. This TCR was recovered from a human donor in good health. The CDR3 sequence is CAWSGGSVGYGYTF. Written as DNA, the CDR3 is TGTGCCTGGAGTGGTGGAAGTGTCGGCTATGGCTACACCTTC.